This is a list of T cell receptor beta chains from one sample in a study of blood T cell repertoires in COVID-19. Sequencing used immunoSEQ multiplex PCR; TCRdb keeps in-frame clones, though not all of them. The sample shows 100,000 to 120,000 clones, about 88% of them seen only once. Sequences were obtained from peripheral blood. These receptors all stem from a woman aged 45-59 years with acute or convalescent COVID-19. The CDR3 runs from the conserved cysteine through the conserved F or W. A D gene is named only where the DNA matches it firmly. Some rows have no size entry. The others give once, few or many, or a class for an expanded clone.

abundance	j_gene	d_gene	v_gene	CDR3aa	CDR3nt
-	TRBJ1-2	TRBD1	TRBV11-3	CASSLGGTGHFTF	TGTGCCAGCAGCTTAGGGGGGACAGGCCACTTCACCTTC
-	TRBJ1-4	-	TRBV7-6	CASSKQWATNEKLFF	TGTGCCAGCAGCAAACAGTGGGCAACTAATGAAAAACTGTTTTTT
-	TRBJ1-3	TRBD1	TRBV28	CASSPTGMSSGNTIYF	TGTGCCAGCAGTCCGACAGGGATGAGCTCTGGAAACACCATATATTTT
-	TRBJ1-2	TRBD1	TRBV5-5	CASSLEAGGNYGYTF	TGTGCCAGCAGCTTGGAGGCAGGGGGAAACTATGGCTACACCTTC
-	TRBJ1-1	TRBD1	TRBV14	CASSRSGQGYTEAFF	TGTGCCAGCAGCCGATCGGGACAGGGTTACACTGAAGCTTTCTTT
-	TRBJ2-2	TRBD2	TRBV19	CASSISGRGYGELFF	TGTGCCAGTAGTATCAGCGGGAGGGGGTACGGGGAGCTGTTTTTT
-	TRBJ2-1	-	TRBV27	CASSHTRGKTNEQFF	TGTGCCAGCAGTCACACTAGAGGCAAAACCAATGAGCAGTTCTTC
-	TRBJ1-1	-	TRBV12-3/TRBV12-4	CASSFDGAAEAFF	TGTGCCAGCAGTTTTGATGGGGCTGCTGAAGCTTTCTTT
-	TRBJ2-5	TRBD2	TRBV6-5	CASGEGRFQETQYF	TGTGCCAGCGGGGAGGGAAGATTCCAAGAGACCCAGTACTTC
-	TRBJ2-5	-	TRBV25-1	CASSEPQQGETQYF	TGTGCCAGCAGTGAACCGCAACAGGGAGAGACCCAGTACTTC
-	TRBJ2-7	-	TRBV24-1	CAIAATIPPSYEQYF	TGTGCCATCGCCGCAACTATACCCCCTTCCTACGAGCAGTACTTC
-	TRBJ2-1	TRBD2	TRBV18	CASSPAREGYNEQFF	TGTGCCAGCTCACCAGCCCGGGAGGGGTACAATGAGCAGTTCTTC
-	TRBJ2-4	-	TRBV9	CASSTTPEPFIQYF	TGTGCCAGCAGCACCACCCCGGAGCCTTTTATTCAGTACTTC
once	TRBJ2-7	TRBD2	TRBV30	CAWSLLAGFSHEQYF	TGTGCCTGGAGTCTACTAGCGGGATTTTCCCACGAGCAGTACTTC
-	TRBJ1-2	-	TRBV7-8	CASSPRETQYYGYTF	TGTGCCAGCAGCCCCCGGGAGACTCAATACTATGGCTACACCTTC
once	TRBJ2-7	TRBD1	TRBV19	CASRMTGSSYEQYF	TGTGCCAGTAGAATGACAGGGAGCTCCTACGAGCAGTACTTC